The rows below give T cell receptor beta chains drawn from one sample of a study of blood T cells in healthy people across ages. TCRdb fed the 5' RACE reads into MiXCR, producing one record per CDR3 protein. The data hold about 680,000 distinct CDR3 sequences, with around 45% observed a single time. The sequencing input was blood. All receptors derive from a woman aged 55-70 years in good health. The CDR3 runs from the conserved cysteine through the conserved F or W. D genes are given only for firm matches. Some rows mark clone size as missing; the rest say once, few, many or name a class of expanded clone.

TRBV29-1	TRBJ2-1	NA	TRBD2	CSAGTSGPSYNEQFF	TGCAGCGCTGGGACTAGCGGCCCATCCTACAATGAGCAGTTCTTC
TRBV20-1	TRBJ2-5	many	TRBD2	CSARGLKETQYF	TGCAGTGCTAGGGGACTAAAAGAGACCCAGTACTTC
TRBV5-1	TRBJ2-7	few	TRBD1	CASSAGTGVYEQYF	TGCGCCAGCAGCGCCGGGACAGGAGTCTACGAGCAGTACTTC
TRBV3-1	TRBJ2-7	NA	TRBD2	CASSLTRTSGVSYEQYF	TGTGCCAGCAGCCTCACAAGGACTAGCGGGGTATCCTACGAGCAGTACTTC
TRBV5-1	TRBJ2-7	NA	NA	CASSPIDYNEQYF	TGCGCCAGCAGCCCCATAGACTACAATGAGCAGTACTTC
TRBV18	TRBJ2-1	few	TRBD1	CASSPGTGNYNEQFF	TGTGCCAGCTCACCAGGGACAGGGAACTACAATGAGCAGTTCTTC
TRBV5-1	TRBJ2-7	few	NA	CASSPQMTGAEQYF	TGCGCCAGCAGCCCCCAGATGACAGGAGCCGAGCAGTACTTC
TRBV5-6	TRBJ1-1	NA	TRBD1	CASSTRGQDTEAFF	TGTGCCAGCAGCACCAGGGGGCAGGACACTGAAGCTTTCTTT
TRBV20-1	TRBJ1-2	NA	TRBD1	CSARDSSNYGYTF	TGCAGTGCTCGGGACAGCTCTAACTATGGCTACACCTTC
TRBV10-3	TRBJ1-2	NA	NA	CAISESNLRSNYGYTF	TGTGCCATCAGTGAGTCGAATCTCAGGAGTAACTATGGCTACACCTTC
TRBV7-9	TRBJ2-6	NA	NA	CASSLVLSSGANVLTF	TGTGCCAGCAGCTTAGTGCTTAGTTCGGGGGCCAACGTCCTGACTTTC